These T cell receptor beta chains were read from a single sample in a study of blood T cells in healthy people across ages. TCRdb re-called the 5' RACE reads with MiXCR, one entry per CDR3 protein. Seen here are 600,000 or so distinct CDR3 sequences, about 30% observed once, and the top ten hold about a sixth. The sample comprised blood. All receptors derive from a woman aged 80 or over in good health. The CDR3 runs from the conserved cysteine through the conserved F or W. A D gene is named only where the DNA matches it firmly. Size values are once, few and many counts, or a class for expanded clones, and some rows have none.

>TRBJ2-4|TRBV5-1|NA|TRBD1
TGCGCCAGCAGCTGGACAGGGGTGACCTACGAGCAGTGCTTC
CASSWTGVTYEQCF
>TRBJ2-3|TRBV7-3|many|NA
TGTGCCAGCAGCCCTGACGTTGGGCACGCGCAGTATTTT
CASSPDVGHAQYF
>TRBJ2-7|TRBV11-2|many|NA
TGTGCCAGCAGCCCCGGACAGTTCAACTCCTACGAGCAGTACTTC
CASSPGQFNSYEQYF
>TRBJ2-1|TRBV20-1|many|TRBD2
TGCAGTGCTAGAAAGGGGACTAGTAGGATCAATGAGCAGTTCTTC
CSARKGTSRINEQFF
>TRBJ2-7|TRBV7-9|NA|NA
TGTGCCAGCAGCTTAGCAACAGGGGGGGAGGATGAGCAGTACTTC
CASSLATGGEDEQYF
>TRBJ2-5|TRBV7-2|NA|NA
TGTGCCAGCAGCTTAGGGGTCCGGGAGACCCAGTACTTC
CASSLGVRETQYF
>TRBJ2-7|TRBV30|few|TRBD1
TGTGCCTGGAGGTCGACAGGGGGCTGCTACGAGCAGTACTTC
CAWRSTGGCYEQYF
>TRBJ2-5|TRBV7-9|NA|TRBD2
TGTGCCAGCCAAACGAGCGGGGGGGCCTCTGAGACCCAGTACTTC
CASQTSGGASETQYF
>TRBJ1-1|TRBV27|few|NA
TGTGCCAGCTATAATTGGGTGAACACTGAAGCTTTCTTT
CASYNWVNTEAFF
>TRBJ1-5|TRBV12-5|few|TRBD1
TGTGCTAGCAAGGGGACAGGGGGCCCCGGGAGCAATCAGCCCCAGCATTTT
CASKGTGGPGSNQPQHF
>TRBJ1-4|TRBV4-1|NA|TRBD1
TGCGCCAGCAGCCAGGACCTCCAGGGGGCGAGAGAAAAACTGTTTTTT
CASSQDLQGAREKLFF
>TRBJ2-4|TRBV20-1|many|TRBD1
TGCAGTGCCGACCCCGGGACAGGGTTGGACATTCAGTACTTC
CSADPGTGLDIQYF
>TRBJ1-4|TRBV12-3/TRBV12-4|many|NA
TGTGCCAGCAGGCGAGATATTGTGGCCCAACAGGGTGAAAAACTGTTTTTT
CASRRDIVAQQGEKLFF
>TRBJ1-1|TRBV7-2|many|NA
TGTGCCAGCAGCTTAGTATTGGGGGGCGTTGAAGCTTTCTTT
CASSLVLGGVEAFF
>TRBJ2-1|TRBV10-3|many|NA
TGTGCCATCAGTGAGTTAGGGGACGATAATGAGCAGTTCTTC
CAISELGDDNEQFF
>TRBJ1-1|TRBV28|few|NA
TGTGCCAGCCTCAGGGTTCGGGCGAACACTGAAGCTTTCTTT
CASLRVRANTEAFF
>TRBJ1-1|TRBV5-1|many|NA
TGCGCCAGCAGCTCTCAGGGGCGCGAGGGCACTGAAGCTTTCTTT
CASSSQGREGTEAFF
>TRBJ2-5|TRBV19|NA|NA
TGTGCCAGTAGTATGCAGTTCGGGGGTGAGACCCAGTACTTC
CASSMQFGGETQYF
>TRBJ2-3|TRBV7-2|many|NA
TGTGCCAGCAGTCCGACGGTCGATACGCAGTATTTT
CASSPTVDTQYF
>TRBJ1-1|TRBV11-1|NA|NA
TGTGCCACCAACAGGGTCAGGGACACTGAAGCTTTCTTT
CATNRVRDTEAFF
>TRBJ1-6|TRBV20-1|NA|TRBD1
TGCAGTGCCCTAGGACAGGGGTTCGATTCACCCCTCCACTTT
CSALGQGFDSPLHF